A selection of T cell receptor beta chains follows, all from one sample in a study of CD8+ T cells in alopecia areata. Sequencing was performed with immunoSEQ multiplex PCR; in TCRdb, only in-frame clones are kept and a portion is missing. In the table there are over 150,000 clones, about 63% of which are singletons. This specimen consisted of CD4+ T cells sorted from blood, obtained at week 0. The receptor source for this set is a human donor with alopecia areata. The CDR3 runs from the conserved cysteine through the conserved F or W. Each record gives: D gene, V gene, clone size, CDR3 length, J gene, CDR3 protein, CDR3 DNA. D genes are given only for firm matches. Only some rows state a clone size, as once, few, many or a class for expanded clones.

>TRBD1|TRBV29-1|once|16|TRBJ1-1
CSVEGLQGAKNTEAFF
TGCAGCGTTGAGGGCCTACAGGGGGCTAAGAACACTGAAGCTTTCTTT
>-|TRBV27|-|16|TRBJ2-3
CASSLRKGGITDTQYF
TGTGCCAGCAGTTTAAGGAAAGGGGGGATCACAGATACGCAGTATTTT
>-|TRBV5-1|-|15|TRBJ2-7
CASSREATGPLAQYF
TGCGCCAGCAGCCGGGAGGCGACAGGGCCTTTAGCGCAGTACTTC
>TRBD2|TRBV7-8|few|18|TRBJ2-3
CASSFSVAGGAGTDTQYF
TGTGCCAGCAGTTTTAGCGTGGCGGGGGGCGCCGGGACAGATACGCAGTATTTT
>TRBD1|TRBV29-1|-|12|TRBJ2-4
CSATGQGGIQYF
TGCAGCGCGACGGGACAGGGTGGCATTCAGTACTTC
>-|TRBV14|-|12|TRBJ1-2
CASSQDRVGYTF
TGTGCCAGCAGCCAAGACAGGGTTGGCTACACCTTC
>-|TRBV29-1|few|14|TRBJ1-4
CSVAPQENTEKLFF
TGCAGCGTTGCCCCACAGGAGAATACAGAAAAACTGTTTTTT
>-|TRBV15|few|13|TRBJ1-1
CATSRQVRTEAFF
TGTGCCACCAGCAGGCAAGTTCGGACTGAAGCTTTCTTT
>-|TRBV15|-|12|TRBJ2-3
CATSRVVDTQYF
TGTGCCACCAGCAGGGTTGTGGATACGCAGTATTTT
>-|TRBV30|-|15|TRBJ1-4
CAWSGRPGWNEKLFF
TGTGCCTGGAGTGGGAGACCAGGTTGGAATGAAAAACTGTTTTTT